One TCR beta chain is described in this entry. Its target is unknown. Sequencing used immunoSEQ multiplex PCR; TCRdb keeps in-frame clones, though not all of them. The table records about 680,000 clones, around 92% of them present only once. The sample belongs to a study of shared clonotypes between healthy human individuals. Regarding the study as a whole: Represented diversity (both genetic and exposure-history) was limited by the small number of donors. Non-shared clonotypes had lower generation probabilities than those shared by all four donors.

Naive CD8 cells lacked CD45RO and underwent positive selection for CCR7, leaving out terminally differentiated effector memory CD45RA+ cells. This CDR3 contains 14 residues. V was pared by 5 bases and J by 0 bases, with 4 bases of the junction left unmatched. Looked up from germline, CDR1 is SGHVS and CDR2 is FQNEAQ. This chain connects TRBV7-8 to TRBJ2-7, with TRBD1 matching 7 bases. The sequenced sample consisted of naive CD8+ T cells sorted from blood. The source of this sequence is a man aged 25 to 40 in good health. The CDR3 reads CASSPRTGSYEQYF. CDR3 sequence (DNA): TGTGCCAGCAGCCCACGGACAGGCTCCTACGAGCAGTACTTC. The full variable domain, rest sourced from reference TRBV7-8 and TRBJ2-7, is GAGVSQSPRYKVAKRGQDVALRCDPISGHVSLFWYQQALGQGPEFLTYFQNEAQLDKSGLPSDRFFAERPEGSVSTLKIQRTQQEDSAVYLCASSPRTGSYEQYFGPGTRLTVT.